What follows describes a single T cell receptor (beta chain). Built from TCR beta cDNA, the libraries had unique molecular identifiers in them. TCRdb re-called the PCR reads through MiXCR, storing one row per CDR3 protein. The sample has under 200,000 distinct CDR3 sequences, under 40% seen once. This entry belongs to a study of post-analysis software for immune sequencing data. Study-wide context: Relapsing-remitting, secondary progressive and progressive-relapsing courses of multiple sclerosis were included.

The CDR3 spans 14 residues. Looked up from germline, CDR1 is SGHTA and CDR2 is FQGNSA. Trimming cost V 5 bases and J 9 bases; bases outside gene matches: 10. The sequence was obtained from a girl aged 10 to 17 with multiple sclerosis. The rearrangement links TRBV7-2 to TRBJ2-4; 7 bases are shared with TRBD2. The sample consisted of blood, taken after autologous hematopoietic stem cell transplantation. The CDR3 DNA reads as TGTGCCAGCAGCCCTGTATTGGGGGGGATCATTCAGTACTTC. As protein: CASSPVLGGIIQYF.